These 12 T cell receptor beta chains came from one sample sequenced in a study of T cell repertoires in cytomegalovirus infection. TCRdb passed the reads through MiXCR, listing each CDR3 protein once. The sample has about 310,000 distinct CDR3 sequences; 15% to 20% are singletons. Sequenced: PBMCs. The receptors here all came from a human donor in good health (CMV status not recorded). Some clones in this sample may be carry-over from other donors' samples.

This clonotype has ten or more counts. The rearrangement joins TRBV7-2 to TRBJ2-7, with D perhaps TRBD1 (5 bases). The CDR3 is made up of 15 amino acids. CDR1 and CDR2 (germline): SGHTA, FQGNSA. The V gene lost 5 bases and the J gene lost 3 bases, with 17 bases spanning the gap. CDR3 DNA sequence: TGTGCCAGCAGCCAAATCAAAAGCCAGGGCTACGAGCAGTACTTC. Translating gives CASSQIKSQGYEQYF.

The sample holds many counts of this clonotype. The chain carries TRBV6-5 and TRBJ1-1, with D unclear. The CDR3 covers 16 residues. The V gene's germline CDR1 is MNHEY and CDR2 SVGAGI. V was clipped by 1 base and J by 1 base, with 13 bases between them. CDR3 DNA: TGTGCCAGCAGTTACTTATCCAGGACCAAGAACACTGAAGCTTTCTTT. This codes for CASSYLSRTKNTEAFF.

A few counts support this clonotype. The chain recombines TRBV7-6 with TRBJ2-1; no reliable D call. Trimming stripped 1 base from V and 0 bases from J, with 4 bases between. Germline CDR1 reads SGHVS; CDR2 reads FNYEAQ. The length of the CDR3 is 14 residues. The chain's CDR3 is CASSLGVSYNEQFF. CDR3 DNA sequence: TGTGCCAGCAGCTTAGGGGTCTCCTACAATGAGCAGTTCTTC.

This clonotype was observed many times. The gene calls are TRBV6-1 and TRBJ2-1; D uncertain. CDR1 and CDR2 from the germline V gene are MNHNS and SASEGT. The germline V and J ends were trimmed by 6 bases and 0 bases, with 15 bases remaining between them. The CDR3 is made up of 16 amino acids. Here the CDR3 DNA reads TGTGCCAGCAGACCCCAGACGGAAAGCTCCTACAATGAGCAGTTCTTC. It codes for CASRPQTESSYNEQFF.

This clonotype was seen only a few times. This rearrangement joins TRBV6-4 to TRBJ1-1, with 8 bases fitting TRBD1. CDR3 length equals 17 residues. Germline V lookup: CDR1 MRHNA, CDR2 SNTAGT. The V and J ends lost 8 bases and 0 bases, in that order; junction bases with no gene match: 14. For the CDR3, the DNA is TGTGCCAGCTCAACACAACGGACAGGGAACATGAACACTGAAGCTTTCTTT. It is translated as CASSTQRTGNMNTEAFF.

This chain connects TRBV20-1 to TRBJ2-5; 11 bases line up with TRBD2. CDR1 DFQATT and CDR2 SNEGSKA come from the germline V gene (reference sequence). The CDR3 contains 16 residues. The J segment lost 4 bases and the V segment lost 4 bases, leaving 11 bases of the junction unmatched. CDR3 DNA: TGCAGTGCTAAGGGGTTAGCGGGGGGGCCTCGAGAGACCCAGTACTTC. Protein: CSAKGLAGGPRETQYF.

The J gene is TRBJ1-4, the V gene TRBV6-5; the match to TRBD1 covers 8 bases. Trimming took 5 bases from V and 7 from J; bases not matched to a gene: 6. The CDR3 length is 14 residues. Looked up from germline, CDR1 is MNHEY and CDR2 is SVGAGI. CDR3 amino acids: CASSTGGGFEKLFF. The CDR3 DNA reads as TGTGCCAGCAGTACAGGGGGTGGATTTGAAAAACTGTTTTTT.

This clonotype was found a few times. The chain joins TRBV20-1 to TRBJ1-6, with 9 bases matching TRBD1. Trimming took 6 bases from V and 0 from J; bases not matched to a gene: 15. The germline gives CDR1 DFQATT, CDR2 SNEGSKA (reference sequence). There are 19 residues in the CDR3. CDR3 in DNA: TGCAGTGCAAAGTTCGGACAGGGGTTCGGGAGCTCCTATAATTCACCCCTCCACTTT. It yields the protein CSAKFGQGFGSSYNSPLHF.

A few counts support this clonotype. The gene calls are TRBV12-3 or TRBV12-4 and TRBJ2-1; no firm D call. Trimming pared 7 bases from V and 1 base from J, leaving 11 bases between. The CDR3 extends over 14 amino acids. CDR3 nucleotides: TGTGCCAGCACCGTCCGGATGTCCTACAATGAGCAGTTCTTC. Translation: CASTVRMSYNEQFF.

This clonotype was counted at least ten times. The chain recombines TRBV20-1 with TRBJ2-5, with a weak D call TRBD1 (5 bases). The V end lost 1 base, the J end lost 5 bases, and 14 bases lay between the germline ends. The germline V gene has CDR1 DFQATT and CDR2 SNEGSKA (reference sequence). The CDR3 runs 14 residues. CDR3 sequence: CSARGEGVIETQYF. The CDR3 region has the DNA TGCAGTGCTAGAGGCGAAGGGGTAATTGAGACCCAGTACTTC.

This clonotype has a count of ten or more. The CDR3 loop reads CASSRTDGTSYNEQFF. The DNA of the CDR3 is TGTGCCAGCAGCCGGACCGACGGGACATCTTACAATGAGCAGTTCTTC. This rearrangement joins TRBV12-3 or TRBV12-4 to TRBJ2-1; D is perhaps TRBD1 (6 bases). The CDR3 length is 16 residues. Deletions cut 6 bases from V and 4 bases from J, with 19 bases between.

This clonotype was recorded a few times. An end of the junction differs from the germline gene, which may be a read error. The chain couples TRBV7-9 to TRBJ2-1; 8 nucleotides match TRBD1. The CDR3 consists of 16 residues. Germline loops: CDR1 SEHNR, CDR2 FQNEAQ (reference sequence). The CDR3 bases are TGTGCCAGCAGCGTAGCCTGGGGGACAGGTTTGAATGAGCAGTTCTTC. Its protein is CASSVAWGTGLNEQFF.